This T cell receptor beta chain was captured by sequencing in a study of blood T cell repertoires in COVID-19. V was clipped by 4 bases and J by 10 bases; unmatched bases: 5. Germline V lookup: CDR1 MNHEY, CDR2 SMNVEV (reference sequence). The CDR3 spans 14 residues. Clones were read by immunoSEQ multiplex PCR, and TCRdb kept only the in-frame ones, dropping some. The sample carries approximately 200,000 clones, around 94% recorded once. This clone has just one count. The chain combines TRBV27 with TRBJ1-6, with 9 nucleotides matching TRBD1. What was sequenced was peripheral blood. The origin of this receptor is a man aged 25 to 40 with COVID-19, enrolled during active disease. CDR3 nucleotide sequence: TGTGCCAGCAGTTCACCGGGACAGGGCTCACCCCTCCACTTT. Translated: CASSSPGQGSPLHF.